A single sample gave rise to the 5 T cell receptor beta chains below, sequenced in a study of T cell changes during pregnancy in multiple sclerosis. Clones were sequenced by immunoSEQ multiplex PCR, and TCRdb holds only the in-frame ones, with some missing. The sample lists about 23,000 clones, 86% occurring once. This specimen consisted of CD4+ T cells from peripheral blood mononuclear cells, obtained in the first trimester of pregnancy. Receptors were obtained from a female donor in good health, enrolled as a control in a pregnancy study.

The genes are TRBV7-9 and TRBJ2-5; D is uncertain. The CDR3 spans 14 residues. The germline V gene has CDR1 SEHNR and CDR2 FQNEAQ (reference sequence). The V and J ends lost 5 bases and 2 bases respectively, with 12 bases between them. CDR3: CASSPRDIQETQYF. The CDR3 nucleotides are TGTGCCAGCAGCCCAAGAGACATTCAAGAGACCCAGTACTTC.

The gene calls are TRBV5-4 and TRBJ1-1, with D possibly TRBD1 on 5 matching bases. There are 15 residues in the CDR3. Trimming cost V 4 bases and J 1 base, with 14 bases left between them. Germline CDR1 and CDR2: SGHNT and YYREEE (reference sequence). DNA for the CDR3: TGTGCCAGCAGCCCCGAGGTGGGGCGGAACACTGAAGCTTTCTTT. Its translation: CASSPEVGRNTEAFF.

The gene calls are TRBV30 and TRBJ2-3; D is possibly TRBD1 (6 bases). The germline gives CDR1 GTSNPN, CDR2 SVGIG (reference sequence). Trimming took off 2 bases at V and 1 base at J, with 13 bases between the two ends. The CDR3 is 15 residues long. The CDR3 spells CAWSKGGSGTDTQYF. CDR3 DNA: TGTGCCTGGAGTAAAGGGGGTAGCGGCACAGATACGCAGTATTTT.

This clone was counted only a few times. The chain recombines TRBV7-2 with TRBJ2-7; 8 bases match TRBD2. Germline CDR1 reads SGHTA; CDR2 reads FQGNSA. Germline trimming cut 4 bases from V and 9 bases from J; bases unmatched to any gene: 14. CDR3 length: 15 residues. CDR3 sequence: CASSSPSGGASGQYF. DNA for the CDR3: TGTGCCAGCAGCTCGCCCTCCGGGGGGGCATCGGGGCAGTACTTC. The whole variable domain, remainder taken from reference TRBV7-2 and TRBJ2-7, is GAGVSQSPSNKVTEKGKDVELRCDPISGHTALYWYRQSLGQGLEFLIYFQGNSAPDKSGLPSDRFSAERTGGSVSTLTIQRTQQEDSAVYLCASSSPSGGASGQYFGPGTRLTVT.

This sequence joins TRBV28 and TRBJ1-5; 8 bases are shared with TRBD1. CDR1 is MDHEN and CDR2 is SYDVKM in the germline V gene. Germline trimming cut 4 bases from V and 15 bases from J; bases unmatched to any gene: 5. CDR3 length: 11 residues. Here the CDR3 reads CASSSDRVTHF. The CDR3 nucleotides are TGTGCCAGCAGTTCGGACAGGGTGACGCATTTT.